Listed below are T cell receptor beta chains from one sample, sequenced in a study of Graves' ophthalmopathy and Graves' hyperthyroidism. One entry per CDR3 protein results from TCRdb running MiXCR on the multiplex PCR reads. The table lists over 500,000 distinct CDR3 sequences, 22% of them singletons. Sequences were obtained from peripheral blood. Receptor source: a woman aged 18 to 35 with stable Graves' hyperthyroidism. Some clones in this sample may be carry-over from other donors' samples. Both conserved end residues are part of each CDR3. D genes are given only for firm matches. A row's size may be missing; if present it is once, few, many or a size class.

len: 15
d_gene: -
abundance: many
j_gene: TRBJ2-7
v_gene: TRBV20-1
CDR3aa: CSARPRGSLLYEQYF
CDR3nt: TGCAGTGCTAGACCCAGAGGGAGCTTACTCTACGAGCAGTACTTC

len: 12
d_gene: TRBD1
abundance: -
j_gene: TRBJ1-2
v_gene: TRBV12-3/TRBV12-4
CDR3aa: CAGRDRGFGYTF
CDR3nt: TGTGCCGGGAGGGACAGGGGGTTTGGCTACACCTTC

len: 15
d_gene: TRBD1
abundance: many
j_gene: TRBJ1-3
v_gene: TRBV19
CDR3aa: CASSKNRGSGNTIYF
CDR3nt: TGTGCCAGTAGTAAAAACAGGGGCTCTGGAAACACCATATATTTT

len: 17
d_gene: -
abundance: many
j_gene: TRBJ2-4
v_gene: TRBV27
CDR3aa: CASSPHRVTQGGGIQYF
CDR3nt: TGTGCCAGCAGTCCTCACCGGGTGACCCAGGGGGGCGGCATTCAGTACTTC

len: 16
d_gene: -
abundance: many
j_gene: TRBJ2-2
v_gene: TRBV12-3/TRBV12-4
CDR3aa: CASSFGGGLIAGELFF
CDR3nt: TGTGCCAGCAGTTTCGGCGGGGGCCTCATCGCCGGGGAGCTGTTTTTT

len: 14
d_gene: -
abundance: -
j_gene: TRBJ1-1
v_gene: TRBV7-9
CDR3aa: CASSWGRGRTEAFF
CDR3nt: TGTGCCAGCAGCTGGGGGCGGGGACGCACTGAAGCTTTCTTT

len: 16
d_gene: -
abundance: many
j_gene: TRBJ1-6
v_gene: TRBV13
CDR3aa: CASSLGLEASGSPLHF
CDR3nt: TGTGCCAGCAGCTTAGGCCTCGAGGCGTCGGGTTCACCCCTCCACTTT

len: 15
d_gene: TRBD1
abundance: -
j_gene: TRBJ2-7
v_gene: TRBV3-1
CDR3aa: CASSHGRGLGYEQYF
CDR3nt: TGTGCCAGCAGCCATGGCAGGGGGCTTGGTTACGAGCAGTACTTC

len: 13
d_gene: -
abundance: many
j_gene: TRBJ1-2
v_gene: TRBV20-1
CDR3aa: CSAKKVQGTSYTF
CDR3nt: TGCAGTGCGAAAAAGGTGCAGGGTACTAGCTACACCTTC

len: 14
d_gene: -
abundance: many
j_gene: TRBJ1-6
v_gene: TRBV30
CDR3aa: CAWTPGEYNSPLHF
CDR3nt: TGTGCCTGGACCCCGGGGGAATATAATTCACCCCTCCACTTT

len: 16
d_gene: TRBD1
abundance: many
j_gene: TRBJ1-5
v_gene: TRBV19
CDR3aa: CASKDRGRVSNQPQHF
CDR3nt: TGTGCCAGTAAGGACAGGGGGCGAGTAAGCAATCAGCCCCAGCATTTT

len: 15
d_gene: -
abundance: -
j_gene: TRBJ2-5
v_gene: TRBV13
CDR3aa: CASTPGGGPKETQYF
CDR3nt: TGTGCCAGCACCCCAGGGGGGGGACCAAAAGAGACCCAGTACTTC

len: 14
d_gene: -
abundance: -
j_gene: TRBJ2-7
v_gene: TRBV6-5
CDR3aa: CASSYLQDGYEQYF
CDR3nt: TGTGCCAGCAGTTATCTACAGGATGGCTACGAGCAGTACTTC

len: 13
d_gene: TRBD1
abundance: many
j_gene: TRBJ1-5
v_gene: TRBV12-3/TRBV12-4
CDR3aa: CASGQGGNQPQHF
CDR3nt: TGTGCCAGCGGACAGGGAGGCAATCAGCCCCAGCATTTT

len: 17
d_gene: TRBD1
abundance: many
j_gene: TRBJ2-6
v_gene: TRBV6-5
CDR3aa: CASSYSGQEAGANVLTF
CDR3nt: TGTGCCAGCAGTTACTCCGGACAGGAAGCTGGGGCCAACGTCCTGACTTTC

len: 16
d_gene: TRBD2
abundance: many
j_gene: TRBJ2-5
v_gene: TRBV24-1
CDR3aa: CATSDPGLAGLETQYF
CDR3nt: TGTGCCACCAGTGATCCAGGACTAGCGGGATTAGAGACCCAGTACTTC

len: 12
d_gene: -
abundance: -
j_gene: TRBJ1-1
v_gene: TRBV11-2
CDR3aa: CASSNRRGVAFF
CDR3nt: TGTGCCAGCAGCAATCGACGAGGTGTAGCTTTCTTT

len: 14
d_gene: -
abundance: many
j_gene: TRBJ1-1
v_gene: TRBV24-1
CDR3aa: CATSDSRLNTEAFF
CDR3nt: TGTGCCACCAGTGATTCGAGACTGAACACTGAAGCTTTCTTT

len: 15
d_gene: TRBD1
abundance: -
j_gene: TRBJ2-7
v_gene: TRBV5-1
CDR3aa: CASSLEGQGQDEQYF
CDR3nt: TGCGCCAGCAGCTTGGAGGGACAGGGCCAGGACGAGCAGTACTTC

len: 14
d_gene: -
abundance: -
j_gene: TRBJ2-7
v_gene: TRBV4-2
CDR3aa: CASSQERYEYEQYF
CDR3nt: TGTGCCAGCAGCCAAGAAAGGTACGAATACGAGCAGTACTTC

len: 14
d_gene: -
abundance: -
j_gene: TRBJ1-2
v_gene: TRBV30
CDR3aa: CAWSVGQGGYGYTF
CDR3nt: TGTGCCTGGAGTGTAGGTCAGGGAGGATATGGCTACACCTTC

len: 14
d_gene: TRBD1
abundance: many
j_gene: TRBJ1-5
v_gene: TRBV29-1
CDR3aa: CSVLTGASNQPQHF
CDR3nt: TGCAGCGTTCTAACAGGGGCGAGCAATCAGCCCCAGCATTTT

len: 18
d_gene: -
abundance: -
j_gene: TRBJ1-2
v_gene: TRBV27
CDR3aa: CASSLTTSGGITLDGYTF
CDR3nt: TGTGCCAGCAGTTTAACTACGAGTGGAGGGATAACGCTCGACGGCTACACCTTC

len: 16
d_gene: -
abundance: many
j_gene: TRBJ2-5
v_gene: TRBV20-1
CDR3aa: CSARGGAQGPQETQYF
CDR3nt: TGCAGTGCTAGAGGTGGGGCCCAGGGACCCCAAGAGACCCAGTACTTC

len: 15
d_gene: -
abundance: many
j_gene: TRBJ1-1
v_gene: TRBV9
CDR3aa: CASSPSVGRSTEAFF
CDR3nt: TGTGCCAGCAGCCCTAGTGTAGGGAGGTCCACTGAAGCTTTCTTT

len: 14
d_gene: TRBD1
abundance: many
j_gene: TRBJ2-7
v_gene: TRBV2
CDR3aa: CASSWDRGLYEQYF
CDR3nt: TGTGCCAGCAGTTGGGACAGGGGACTCTACGAGCAGTACTTC

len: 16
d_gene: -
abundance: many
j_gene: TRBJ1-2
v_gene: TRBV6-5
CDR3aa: CASSYSDSLGVYGYTF
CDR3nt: TGTGCCAGCAGTTACTCTGACTCTTTAGGGGTATATGGCTACACCTTC

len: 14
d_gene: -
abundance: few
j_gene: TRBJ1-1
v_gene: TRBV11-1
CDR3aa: CASSTGRGGTEAFF
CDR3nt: TGTGCCAGCAGCACCGGTCGGGGCGGCACTGAAGCTTTCTTT

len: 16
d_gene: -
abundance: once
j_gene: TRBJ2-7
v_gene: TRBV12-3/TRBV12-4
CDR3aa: CASSFELTGAFYEQYF
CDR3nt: TGTGCCAGCAGTTTCGAACTAACGGGAGCATTCTACGAGCAGTACTTC

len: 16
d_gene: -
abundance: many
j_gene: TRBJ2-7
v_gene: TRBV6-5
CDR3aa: CASSYSGAGARYEQYF
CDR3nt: TGTGCCAGCAGTTACTCGGGGGCGGGGGCGAGATACGAGCAGTACTTC

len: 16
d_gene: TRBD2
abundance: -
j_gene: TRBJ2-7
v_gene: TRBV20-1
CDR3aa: CSARPRTSGIIYEQYF
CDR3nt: TGCAGTGCTAGACCCAGGACTAGCGGGATTATCTACGAGCAGTACTTC

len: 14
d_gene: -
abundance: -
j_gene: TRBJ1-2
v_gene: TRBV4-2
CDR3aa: CASSQAEQAYGYTF
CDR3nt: TGTGCCAGCAGCCAAGCGGAACAGGCCTATGGCTACACCTTC

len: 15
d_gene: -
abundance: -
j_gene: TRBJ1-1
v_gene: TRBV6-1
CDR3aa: CASRSPMGANTEAFF
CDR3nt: TGTGCCAGCAGATCCCCCATGGGAGCGAACACTGAAGCTTTCTTT

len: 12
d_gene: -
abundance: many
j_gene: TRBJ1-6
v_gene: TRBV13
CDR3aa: CASSDLNSPLHF
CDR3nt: TGTGCCAGCAGCGACCTCAACTCACCCCTCCACTTT

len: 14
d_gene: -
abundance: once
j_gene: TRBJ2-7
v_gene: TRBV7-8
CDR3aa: CASSFDGTPYEQYF
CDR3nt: TGTGCCAGCAGCTTCGACGGAACCCCCTACGAGCAGTACTTC

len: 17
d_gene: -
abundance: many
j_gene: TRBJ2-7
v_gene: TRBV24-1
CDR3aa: CATSDFRREMGRYEQYF
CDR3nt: TGTGCCACCAGTGATTTTCGACGGGAGATGGGGCGCTACGAGCAGTACTTC

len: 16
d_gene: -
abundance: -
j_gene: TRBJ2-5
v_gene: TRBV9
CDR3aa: CASSVAPVGNKETQYF
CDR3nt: TGTGCCAGCAGCGTAGCCCCTGTGGGGAACAAAGAGACCCAGTACTTC

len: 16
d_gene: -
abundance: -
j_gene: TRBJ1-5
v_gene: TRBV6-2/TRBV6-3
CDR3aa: CASSFFYRVTGQPQHF
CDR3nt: TGTGCCAGCAGTTTCTTTTACAGGGTTACAGGTCAGCCCCAGCATTTT

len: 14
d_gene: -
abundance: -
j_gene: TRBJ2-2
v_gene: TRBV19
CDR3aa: CASSSYRVQGELFF
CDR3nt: TGTGCCAGTAGTTCCTACAGGGTCCAGGGGGAGCTGTTTTTT

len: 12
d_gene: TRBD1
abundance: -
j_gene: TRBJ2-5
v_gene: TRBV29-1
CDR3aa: CSAATGVETQYF
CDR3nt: TGCAGCGCTGCGACAGGGGTTGAGACCCAGTACTTC

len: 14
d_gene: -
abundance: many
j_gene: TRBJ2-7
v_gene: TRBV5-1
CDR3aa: CASSLEGEYYEQYF
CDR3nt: TGCGCCAGCAGCTTGGAAGGGGAGTACTACGAGCAGTACTTC

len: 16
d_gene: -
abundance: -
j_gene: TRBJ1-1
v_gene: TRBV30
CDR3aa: CAWSVGGLLGAAEAFF
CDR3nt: TGTGCCTGGAGTGTAGGGGGTCTCCTGGGGGCCGCTGAAGCTTTCTTT

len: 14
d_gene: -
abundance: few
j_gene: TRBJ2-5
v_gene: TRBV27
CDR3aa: CASSLLPGQETQYF
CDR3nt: TGTGCCAGCAGTTTATTGCCAGGACAAGAGACCCAGTACTTC

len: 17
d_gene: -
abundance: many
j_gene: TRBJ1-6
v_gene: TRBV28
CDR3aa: CASSLVLGQVSNSPLHF
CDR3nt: TGTGCCAGCAGTTTGGTCTTGGGGCAAGTTTCTAATTCACCCCTCCACTTT

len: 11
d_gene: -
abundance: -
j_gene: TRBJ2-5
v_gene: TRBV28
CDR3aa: CASSLIGTQYF
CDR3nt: TGTGCCAGCAGTTTAATTGGGACCCAGTACTTC

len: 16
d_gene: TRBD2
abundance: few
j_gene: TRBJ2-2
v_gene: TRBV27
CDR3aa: CASSSKGGRATGELFF
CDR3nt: TGTGCCAGCAGTTCAAAGGGAGGGCGCGCCACCGGGGAGCTGTTTTTT

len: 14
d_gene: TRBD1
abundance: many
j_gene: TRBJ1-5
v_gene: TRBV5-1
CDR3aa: CASSRDSFNQPQHF
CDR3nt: TGCGCCAGCAGCAGGGACAGCTTCAATCAGCCCCAGCATTTT

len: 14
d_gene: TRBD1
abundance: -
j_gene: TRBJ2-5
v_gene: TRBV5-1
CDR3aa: CASSIQGARETQYF
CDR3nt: TGCGCCAGCAGCATACAGGGGGCAAGAGAGACCCAGTACTTC

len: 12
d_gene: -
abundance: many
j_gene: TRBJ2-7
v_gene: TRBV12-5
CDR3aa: CASGTAGNEQHF
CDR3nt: TGTGCTAGTGGTACAGCAGGGAATGAGCAGCACTTC

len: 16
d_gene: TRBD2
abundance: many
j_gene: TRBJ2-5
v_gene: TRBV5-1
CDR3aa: CASSPGTSGGQETQYF
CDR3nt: TGCGCCAGCAGCCCAGGGACTAGCGGGGGCCAGGAGACCCAGTACTTC

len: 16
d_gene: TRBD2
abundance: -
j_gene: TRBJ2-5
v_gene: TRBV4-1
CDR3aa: CASSQGLAGNQETRYF
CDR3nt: TGCGCCAGCAGCCAAGGACTAGCGGGGAACCAAGAGACCCGGTACTTC

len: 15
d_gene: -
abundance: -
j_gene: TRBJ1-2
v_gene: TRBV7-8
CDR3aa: CASSLRADLNYGYTF
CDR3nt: TGTGCCAGCAGCTTAAGGGCAGACTTAAACTATGGCTACACCTTC

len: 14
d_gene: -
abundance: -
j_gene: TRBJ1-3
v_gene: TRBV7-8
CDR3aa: CASSDHINGNTIYF
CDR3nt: TGTGCCAGCAGCGATCATATCAACGGAAACACCATATATTTT